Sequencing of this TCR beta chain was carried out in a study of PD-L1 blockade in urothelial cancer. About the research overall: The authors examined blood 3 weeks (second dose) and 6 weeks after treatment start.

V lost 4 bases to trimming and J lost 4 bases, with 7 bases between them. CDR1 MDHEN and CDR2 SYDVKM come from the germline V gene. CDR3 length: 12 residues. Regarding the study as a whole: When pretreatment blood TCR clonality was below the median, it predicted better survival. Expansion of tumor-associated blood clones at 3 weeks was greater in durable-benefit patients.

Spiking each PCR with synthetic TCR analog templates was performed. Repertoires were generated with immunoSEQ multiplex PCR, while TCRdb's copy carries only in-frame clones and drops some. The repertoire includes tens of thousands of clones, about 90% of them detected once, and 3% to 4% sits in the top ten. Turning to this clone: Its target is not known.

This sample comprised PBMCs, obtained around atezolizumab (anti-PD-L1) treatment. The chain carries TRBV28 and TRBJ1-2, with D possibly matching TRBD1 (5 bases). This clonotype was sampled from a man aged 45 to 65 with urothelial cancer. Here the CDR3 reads CASSSTGYGYTF. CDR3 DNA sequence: TGTGCCAGCAGTTCTACAGGCTATGGCTACACCTTC.